This record concerns one T cell receptor (beta chain) sequence. The antigen is undetermined. The sample originates from a study of a mutant IDH1 vaccine in newly diagnosed glioma. Study-wide context: At weeks 1, 3, 5, 7, 11, 15, 19 and 23, patients received a vaccination, eight in all. The first vaccination came 4-6 weeks after radiotherapy alone, or with temozolomide cycles.

Specified time point: week 23, last vaccination. The study gave 300 ug of mutant IDH1 20-mer peptide per vaccine dose, with topical imiquimod. Germline trimming cut 1 base from V and 2 bases from J; bases unmatched to any gene: 6. The CDR3 covers 17 residues. CDR1 LGHNA and CDR2 YNFKEQ come from the germline V gene. Repertoires were generated with immunoSEQ multiplex PCR, while TCRdb's copy carries only in-frame clones and drops some. The sample shows about 77,000 clones, 85% of them seen only once. The V and J genes are TRBV4-2 and TRBJ1-5; 9 bases line up with TRBD1. Sequenced here: PBMCs, sampled from a glioma patient whose treatment included an IDH1 peptide vaccine. The receptor was derived from a woman in her fifties or sixties with glioma. CDR3 sequence reads: CASSQAQGAGGNQPQHF. The CDR3 DNA follows: TGTGCCAGCAGCCAAGCACAGGGGGCCGGCGGCAATCAGCCCCAGCATTTT.